These 4 T cell receptor beta chains were sequenced from one sample in a study of T cell responses to AZD1222 COVID-19 vaccine. The protocol was immunoSEQ multiplex PCR, while the TCRdb copy is restricted to in-frame clones and leaves out a portion. Among tens of thousands of clones listed, around 82% were seen once. Sequenced here: peripheral blood, sampled 28 days after the second AZD1222 dose. All receptors come from an adult who received the AZD1222 COVID-19 vaccine.

The rearrangement links TRBV6-2 or TRBV6-3 to TRBJ2-2, with 11 bases identical to TRBD2. The V and J ends lost 5 bases and 4 bases, in that order; junction bases with no gene match: 3. The germline V gene has CDR1 MNHEY and CDR2 SVGEGT. CDR3 length: 15 residues. The CDR3 loop is CASSPLAGGTGELFF. The CDR3 coding sequence is TGTGCCAGCAGTCCCCTAGCGGGAGGCACCGGGGAGCTGTTTTTT.

This rearrangement joins TRBV5-1 to TRBJ2-3; D ambiguous. The germline CDR1 and CDR2 sequences are SGHRS and YFSETQ. V lost 4 bases, J lost 0 bases, and 12 bases lay in between. CDR3 length: 15 amino acids. The CDR3 DNA sequence: TGCGCCAGCAGCCTGGACGATTCTAGCACAGATACGCAGTATTTT. Residues: CASSLDDSSTDTQYF.

This clone was observed a few times. The V gene is TRBV10-3, the J gene TRBJ2-3; D is uncertain. In germline, CDR1 is ENHRY, CDR2 SYGVKD. The length of the CDR3 is 15 residues. The V end was cut by 6 bases, the J end by 3 bases, with 16 bases between. The CDR3 spells CAIRGSQLLTDTQYF. The CDR3 bases are TGTGCCATCAGAGGCTCCCAACTACTTACAGATACGCAGTATTTT.

The chain uses TRBV28 and TRBJ2-2, with 8 nucleotides matching TRBD2. J was trimmed by 7 bases and V by 6 bases; bases with no gene match: 13. Germline V gene lookup returns CDR1 MDHEN and CDR2 SYDVKM. There are 16 residues in the CDR3. CDR3 in DNA: TGTGCCAGCAGCGACCCCCGGGGGGGAGGGAGCGGGGAGCTGTTTTTT. Encoded protein: CASSDPRGGGSGELFF.